These T cell receptor beta chains were read from a single sample in a study of cytomegalovirus exposure and HLA in healthy donors. Sequencing used immunoSEQ multiplex PCR; TCRdb keeps in-frame clones, though not all of them. Of roughly 84,000 clones in the sample, roughly 93% were seen once. The sequenced material came from PBMCs. Source of these receptors: a man in his thirties or forties in good health and CMV-seronegative. The CDR3 runs from the conserved cysteine through the conserved F or W. D genes are given only for firm matches. The listing skips clone size in some rows; elsewhere it reads once, few, many or a size class.

d_call	j_call	clone_size	v_call	cdr3_nt	cdr3_aa
TRBD1	TRBJ2-2	NA	TRBV27	TGTGCCAGCGGTCCCGGGACAGGGAACACCGGGGAGCTGTTTTTT	CASGPGTGNTGELFF
TRBD2	TRBJ2-3	NA	TRBV9	TGTGCCAGCAGCTTTCTAGCGGGGACAGATACGCAGTATTTT	CASSFLAGTDTQYF
NA	TRBJ1-1	NA	TRBV19	TGTGCCACCTCCTGGGGGCAGGGGTTCGCAACTGAAGCTTTCTTT	CATSWGQGFATEAFF
NA	TRBJ1-4	NA	TRBV2	TGTGCCGGGGGGAGGGAAGACAGCGTTAATGAAAAACTGTTTTTT	CAGGREDSVNEKLFF
NA	TRBJ2-4	NA	TRBV6-6	TGTGCCAGCAGTGGAGGGGCAGGGCAAAACATTCAGTACTTC	CASSGGAGQNIQYF
TRBD1	TRBJ1-5	NA	TRBV27	TGTGCCAGCAGTTTACGCCGGGACAGGGGCAACAATCAGCCCCAGCATTTT	CASSLRRDRGNNQPQHF
NA	TRBJ2-5	NA	TRBV7-9	TGTGCCAGCAGCTTAGCGTTTGCAGGGGGGAGAGCAGAGACCCAGTACTTC	CASSLAFAGGRAETQYF
TRBD2	TRBJ2-2	NA	TRBV4-1	TGCGCCGGCGGGGGGAACACCGGGGAGCTGTTTTTT	CAGGGNTGELFF
TRBD2	TRBJ2-3	once	TRBV7-9	TGTGCCAGCAGCCTGACTAGCGGGAGCACAGATACGCAGTATTTT	CASSLTSGSTDTQYF
TRBD1	TRBJ1-1	NA	TRBV28	TGTGCCAGCAGTCTGACGGGACAGGGGCGAACTGAAGCTTTCTTT	CASSLTGQGRTEAFF
NA	TRBJ1-3	NA	TRBV7-5	TGTGCCAGAAGCTTATCCGTCTTGGCGACGCAGACAGGGCCTGACTTCTCTGGAAACACCATATATTTT	CARSLSVLATQTGPDFSGNTIYF
NA	TRBJ2-1	NA	TRBV11-1	TGTGCCAGCAGCTTCTCCGGGGTGTATGAGCAGTTCTTC	CASSFSGVYEQFF
NA	TRBJ1-1	NA	TRBV5-5	TGTGCCAGCAGCTTGGGGGGGACATATGAAGCTTTCTTT	CASSLGGTYEAFF
TRBD2	TRBJ2-3	NA	TRBV28	TGTGCCAGCAGCGCAGGACTAGCGGGAGGGCCTATGGCAGATACGCAGTATTTT	CASSAGLAGGPMADTQYF
NA	TRBJ1-2	NA	TRBV6-4	TGTGCCAGCAGTAACAACGCGGAGAGCTATGGCTACACCTTC	CASSNNAESYGYTF
TRBD1	TRBJ1-1	NA	TRBV6-1	TGTGCCAGCAGCCAACGTGGACAGGGGTTTGATGAAGCTTTCTTT	CASSQRGQGFDEAFF
TRBD1	TRBJ2-1	NA	TRBV11-3	TGTGCCAGCAGCTTAGATCCGGGACAGACTAATGAGCAGTTCTTC	CASSLDPGQTNEQFF
NA	TRBJ2-2	once	TRBV20-1	TGCAGTTACGAATACTATGGGGAGCTGTTTTTT	CSYEYYGELFF
TRBD1	TRBJ1-6	NA	TRBV2	TGTGCCAGCAGTGAGGACAGGGGGTTAGGGTCACCCCTCCACTTT	CASSEDRGLGSPLHF
NA	TRBJ1-1	NA	TRBV9	TGTGCCAGCAGCGTATCCATGAGAAAAGATACTGAAGCTTTCTTT	CASSVSMRKDTEAFF
NA	TRBJ2-5	NA	TRBV27	TGTGCCAGCAGCCCCCAAGGGGGGGTATTCGGGGAGACCCAGTACTTC	CASSPQGGVFGETQYF
TRBD2	TRBJ2-6	once	TRBV28	TGTGCCAGCAGTTACGGGGCGGGAGCCGCCGGGGCCAACGTCCTGACTTTC	CASSYGAGAAGANVLTF
NA	TRBJ2-5	NA	TRBV7-8	TGTGCCAGCAGCCCCGCCGGAGATTCGAGAACGGTAGAGACCCAGTACTTC	CASSPAGDSRTVETQYF
TRBD1	TRBJ2-6	NA	TRBV5-5	TGTGCCAGCAGCCCAACCCGGGGACAGAGGCCCTCTGGGGCCAACGTCCTGACTTTC	CASSPTRGQRPSGANVLTF
NA	TRBJ2-7	NA	TRBV28	TGTGCCGGGGGGTTTGGGCCGGCTCGCGAGCAGTACTTC	CAGGFGPAREQYF
NA	TRBJ1-5	NA	TRBV11-2	TGTGCCAGCAGCCGAGGGGGAGCTAATCAGCCCCAGCATTTT	CASSRGGANQPQHF
NA	TRBJ2-7	few	TRBV7-9	TGTGCCAGCACCGGAAGCTTAAGGGGCTCCTACGAGCAGTACTTC	CASTGSLRGSYEQYF
TRBD2	TRBJ2-1	NA	TRBV7-4	TGTGCCAGGGGGACTAGCGAGGGGTTCTTC	CARGTSEGFF
NA	TRBJ2-3	NA	TRBV6-1	TGTGCCAGCACCGGGGGGCGGGCCACAGATACGCAGTATTTT	CASTGGRATDTQYF
NA	TRBJ1-1	few	TRBV7-9	TGTGCCAGCAGCTTTAACCGGGACACTGAAGCTTTCTTT	CASSFNRDTEAFF
NA	TRBJ1-5	NA	TRBV2	TGTGCCAGCAGTGGGGGCCTGGGGGGAAGCAATCAGCCCCAGCATTTT	CASSGGLGGSNQPQHF
NA	TRBJ1-2	NA	TRBV2	TGTGCCAGCAGTGGGGGCAGGGTCTATGGCTACACCTTC	CASSGGRVYGYTF
NA	TRBJ1-3	NA	TRBV5-1	TGCGCCAGCAGCACGGAAGGGAGCAACACCATATATTTT	CASSTEGSNTIYF
NA	TRBJ2-3	NA	TRBV5-1	TGCGCCAGCAGCCTCCGGGACTCCTTCACAGATACGCAGTATTTT	CASSLRDSFTDTQYF
TRBD1	TRBJ2-1	NA	TRBV29-1	TGCAGCGTGCTCGGACCGGGGACAGGGAGACACAATGAGCAGTTCTTC	CSVLGPGTGRHNEQFF
NA	TRBJ2-2	few	TRBV6-6	TGTGCCAGCAATACGAACAGCGGGGAGCTGTTTTTT	CASNTNSGELFF